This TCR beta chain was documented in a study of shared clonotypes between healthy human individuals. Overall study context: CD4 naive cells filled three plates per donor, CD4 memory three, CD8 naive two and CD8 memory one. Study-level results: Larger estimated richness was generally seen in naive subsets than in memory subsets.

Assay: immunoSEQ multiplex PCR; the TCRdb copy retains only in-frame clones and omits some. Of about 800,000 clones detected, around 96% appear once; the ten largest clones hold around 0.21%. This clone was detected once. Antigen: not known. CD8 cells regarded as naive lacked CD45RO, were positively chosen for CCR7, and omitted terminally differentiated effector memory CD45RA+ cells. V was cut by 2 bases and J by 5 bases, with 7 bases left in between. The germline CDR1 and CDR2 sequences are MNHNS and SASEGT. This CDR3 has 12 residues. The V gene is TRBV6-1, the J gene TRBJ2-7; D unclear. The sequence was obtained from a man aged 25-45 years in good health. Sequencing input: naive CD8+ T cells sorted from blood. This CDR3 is CASSELGHEQYF. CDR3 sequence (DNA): TGTGCCAGCAGTGAATTGGGTCACGAGCAGTACTTC.